This T cell receptor beta chain stems from a study of T cell responses to AZD1222 COVID-19 vaccine. V was trimmed by 4 bases and J by 8 bases, leaving 11 bases between them. The V gene's germline CDR1 is MDHEN and CDR2 SYDVKM. This CDR3 spans 13 amino acids. Generated by immunoSEQ multiplex PCR, the TCRdb table keeps only in-frame clones and is missing some. The sample has roughly 120,000 clones, 88% seen once. This receptor was taken from an adult in good health. This chain uses TRBV28 with TRBJ1-4; the D gene is possibly TRBD1 (5 bases). Sequenced material: peripheral blood, taken on day 0 of AZD1222 vaccination. For the CDR3, the DNA is TGTGCCAGCAGTTCCCCCAGGGACGAAAAACTGTTTTTT. Amino acids: CASSSPRDEKLFF.